A single sample is the source of the 14 T cell receptor beta chains below, sequenced in a study of CD8 T cells in ankylosing spondylitis. MiXCR, applied by TCRdb to the 5' RACE reads, yields one record per CDR3 protein. This sample carries about 160,000 distinct CDR3 sequences, about 42% of them seen once, and the ten largest clones take around 15%. The sequencing input was synovial fluid, either unsorted or a sorted T cell fraction (not recorded which). Receptors were obtained from a male donor with ankylosing spondylitis.

This chain joins TRBV20-1 and TRBJ2-5, with TRBD2 matching 7 bases. Germline lookup yields CDR1 DFQATT and CDR2 SNEGSKA (reference sequence). The CDR3 has 15 residues. The V and J ends lost 2 bases and 5 bases, in that order; junction bases with no gene match: 11. The CDR3 DNA follows: TGCAGTGCTAGAACGACTAGCCGGTTATTGGAGACCCAGTACTTC. Encoded protein: CSARTTSRLLETQYF.

The CDR3 DNA follows: TGTGCCAGCAGTTCCCGACGGGCGTACTATGGCTACACCTTC. Translated, it gives CASSSRRAYYGYTF. The chain employs TRBV12-3 or TRBV12-4 and TRBJ1-2, with D uncertain. Trimming removed 4 bases at V and 3 bases at J, with 12 bases between. CDR3 length: 14 residues.

V is TRBV6-2 or TRBV6-3 and J is TRBJ1-5; no clear D gene. Trimming took 8 bases from V and 1 from J, leaving 12 bases between them. The CDR3 is made up of 14 amino acids. CDR1 is MNHEY and CDR2 is SVGEGT in the germline V gene. The CDR3 DNA is TGTGCCAGCCGCGCGCAGGAAAGCAATCAGCCCCAGCATTTT. Residues: CASRAQESNQPQHF.

This clonotype was recorded a few times. The chain has TRBV7-2 and TRBJ2-2; TRBD1 matches at 7 bases. The V gene end was trimmed by 3 bases and the J gene end by 6 bases; junction bases not matched to a gene: 7. Germline lookup yields CDR1 SGHTA and CDR2 FQGNSA. The CDR3 is made up of 15 amino acids. Written as DNA, the CDR3 is TGTGCCAGCAGCTTGGCGGACAGGATGCCCGGGGAGCTGTTTTTT. It yields the protein CASSLADRMPGELFF.

The chain links TRBV9 to TRBJ2-5, with D perhaps matching TRBD1 (6 bases). Looked up from germline, CDR1 is SGDLS and CDR2 is YYNGEE. V lost 4 bases to trimming and J lost 7 bases, with 17 bases between them. CDR3 size: 14 residues. The CDR3 bases are TGTGCCAGCAGCCAGGACAGCCAGGGGAGGACCCAGTACTTC. Residues: CASSQDSQGRTQYF.

The gene calls are TRBV11-2 and TRBJ1-1; D is possibly TRBD1 (6 bases). V dropped 1 base and J dropped 0 bases, with 15 bases sitting between them. Germline CDR1 and CDR2: SGHAT and FQNNGV. The CDR3 spans 17 residues. CDR3: CASSLGVGGPMNTEAFF. The CDR3 region has the DNA TGTGCCAGCAGCTTAGGGGTCGGGGGGCCAATGAACACTGAAGCTTTCTTT.

The chain is built from TRBV7-4 and TRBJ1-1, with D unclear. This CDR3 has 14 residues. V lost 5 bases to trimming and J lost 1 base, with 11 bases between them. Germline V gene lookup returns CDR1 SGHVT and CDR2 SQSDAQ. The CDR3 DNA reads TGTGCCAGCAGCCCGGCGGGCAAGAACACTGAAGCTTTCTTT. It translates to CASSPAGKNTEAFF.

This clonotype came up a few times. The chain carries TRBV20-1 and TRBJ2-7; D not certain. Trimming shortened V by 3 bases and J by 4 bases, and 16 bases separated the two germline ends. CDR3 length: 14 amino acids. CDR1 is DFQATT, CDR2 SNEGSKA, per germline (reference sequence). CDR3 sequence: CSARPSVAGYEQYF. The CDR3 DNA reads as TGCAGTGCTAGGCCATCAGTTGCTGGATACGAGCAGTACTTC.

V gene TRBV12-3 or TRBV12-4 combines with J gene TRBJ1-5; TRBD1 agrees at 7 bases. The junction had 6 bases not matched to a gene; V was cut back by 7 bases and J by 3 bases. The CDR3 totals 14 residues. The CDR3 spells CASTQGELNQPQHF. In DNA form, the CDR3 reads TGTGCCAGCACCCAGGGGGAACTCAATCAGCCCCAGCATTTT.

CDR3 in amino acids: CASSLPCRAGGCTDTQYF. In DNA, the CDR3 is TGTGCCAGCAGTTTACCCTGCAGGGCGGGAGGTTGCACAGATACGCAGTATTTT. This chain uses TRBV28 with TRBJ2-3; 8 bases map to TRBD2. Germline V gene lookup returns CDR1 MDHEN and CDR2 SYDVKM. The CDR3 loop spans 18 amino acids. V shed 2 bases, J shed 1 base, and the junction held 11 bases outside the gene matches.

The chain is built from TRBV10-3 and TRBJ2-7, with D possibly being TRBD2 (6 bases). The germline CDR1 and CDR2 sequences are ENHRY and SYGVKD. This CDR3 is 13 amino acids long. Trimming pared 4 bases from V and 1 base from J, leaving 8 bases between. The CDR3: CAISGDSSYEQYF. The CDR3, as DNA: TGTGCCATCAGTGGGGACTCTTCCTACGAGCAGTACTTC.

This chain connects TRBV4-2 to TRBJ1-1; no reliable D call. CDR1 is LGHNA, CDR2 YNFKEQ, per germline. The CDR3 sequence is 14 residues long. V shed 7 bases and J shed 3 bases, with 15 bases lying between them. The CDR3 nucleotides are TGTGCCAGCAACCAGATAGTGGACCACACTGAAGCTTTCTTT. This codes for CASNQIVDHTEAFF.

This clonotype was counted between two and nine times. V and J are TRBV7-6 and TRBJ2-7; D is uncertain. The CDR3 loop spans 13 amino acids. The ends were cut back, 3 bases at V and 3 bases at J, with 9 bases in the middle. Germline V CDR1 and CDR2: SGHVS, FNYEAQ. The CDR3 DNA follows: TGTGCCAGCAGCTTGGGTTACGACTACGAGCAGTACTTC. Its translation: CASSLGYDYEQYF.

This clonotype was seen at least ten times. V gene TRBV30 combines with J gene TRBJ1-1; 7 bases fit TRBD1. The V segment lost 5 bases and the J segment 6 bases; nucleotides outside the gene matches: 3. Germline CDR1 is GTSNPN and CDR2 is SVGIG (reference sequence). This CDR3 has 11 residues. The CDR3 loop is CAWGTGAEAFF. The CDR3 nucleotides read TGTGCCTGGGGTACAGGGGCTGAAGCTTTCTTT.